Each of the 23 T cell receptor beta chains below was sequenced from the same sample in a study of Graves' ophthalmopathy and Graves' hyperthyroidism. RNA transcripts yielded amplified TCR beta CDR3 regions. HTBI primers served in a first-round RT-PCR, which a second-round multiplex PCR followed. TCRdb ran MiXCR on the multiplex PCR reads and lists one entry per CDR3 protein. The sample has about 700,000 distinct CDR3 sequences; 40% are singletons. Material: peripheral blood. Receptor source: an adult man with Graves' ophthalmopathy.

The rearrangement links TRBV6-6 to TRBJ2-7; no clear D. V was pared by 2 bases and J by 3 bases, with 8 bases between. The CDR3 runs to 13 residues. Germline V gives CDR1 MNHNY, CDR2 SVGAGI (reference sequence). The CDR3, as DNA: TGTGCCAGCAGTTACCTGGCGTTCTACGAGCAGTACTTC. This translates into CASSYLAFYEQYF.

This clonotype was recorded many times. This rearrangement joins TRBV5-5 to TRBJ1-4, with unresolved D. This CDR3 has 15 residues. Germline CDR1 is SGHKS and CDR2 is YYEKEE (reference sequence). Trimming took 1 base from V and 6 from J, leaving 13 bases between them. CDR3: CASSLSRNKDEKLFF. The CDR3 nucleotides read TGTGCCAGCAGCTTGAGCAGGAATAAAGATGAAAAACTGTTTTTT.

This clonotype was counted at least ten times. The chain carries TRBV9 and TRBJ1-5; D uncertain. The CDR3 consists of 13 residues. The V end lost 3 bases, the J end lost 5 bases, and 9 bases lay between the germline ends. CDR1 and CDR2 from the germline V gene are SGDLS and YYNGEE. CDR3 in amino acids: CASSADRDQPQHF. The CDR3 nucleotides read TGTGCCAGCAGCGCCGACCGAGATCAGCCCCAGCATTTT.

The chain carries TRBV10-3 and TRBJ1-2, with a tentative D call TRBD1 (6 bases). Germline CDR1 and CDR2: ENHRY and SYGVKD. V lost 10 bases, J lost 4 bases, and 16 bases lay in between. The CDR3 has 13 amino acids. The CDR3: CASSRRGPYGYTF. The CDR3 DNA reads as TGTGCCAGCAGCCGACGGGGGCCCTATGGCTACACCTTC.

This clonotype appeared a single time. The V call is TRBV29-1, the J call TRBJ1-1; D gene uncertain. The CDR3 runs to 9 residues. CDR1 and CDR2 (germline): SQVTM, ANQGSEA. The V end lost 8 bases, the J end lost 8 bases, and 9 bases lay between the germline ends. For the CDR3, the DNA is TGCAGCTGCGCCAGAGAAGCTTTCTTT. Translated: CSCAREAFF.

The rearrangement uses TRBV5-4 and TRBJ2-5; 10 nucleotides align to TRBD1. Unmatched junction bases numbered 12, after V lost 4 bases and J lost 6 bases. CDR3 length: 16 residues. CDR1 and CDR2 (germline): SGHNT, YYREEE (reference sequence). CDR3 DNA sequence: TGTGCCAGCAGCCAATCCGGGACAGGGGTCCTAAAGACCCAGTACTTC. Translated, it gives CASSQSGTGVLKTQYF. The variable domain in full, with the rest retrieved from reference TRBV5-4 and TRBJ2-5, is ETGVTQSPTHLIKTRGQQVTLRCSSQSGHNTVSWYQQALGQGPQFIFQYYREEENGRGNFPPRFSGLQFPNYSSELNVNALELDDSALYLCASSQSGTGVLKTQYFGPGTRLLVL.

This clonotype was picked up a small number of times. The chain recombines TRBV20-1 with TRBJ2-5, with 12 bases lining up with TRBD2. Germline V gene data show CDR1 as DFQATT and CDR2 as SNEGSKA (reference sequence). J was trimmed by 11 bases and V by 4 bases; bases with no gene match: 8. The CDR3 has 13 residues. CDR3 DNA: TGCAGTGCTACCCTTGGACTAGCGGGGTCACAGTACTTC. Translated: CSATLGLAGSQYF.

This clonotype was detected ten times or more. This chain joins TRBV6-5 and TRBJ1-2; D gene unclear. CDR1 is MNHEY and CDR2 is SVGAGI in the germline V gene. V was pared by 7 bases and J by 0 bases, with 12 bases between. The CDR3 is 14 residues long. The CDR3 DNA sequence: TGTGCCAGCACGCGAGGAGTAACTAACTATGGCTACACCTTC. This gives the protein CASTRGVTNYGYTF.

The chain links TRBV7-2 to TRBJ2-1; TRBD1 is a possible D gene (5 bases). Germline V lookup: CDR1 SGHTA, CDR2 FQGNSA. The CDR3 extends over 16 amino acids. The V gene lost 2 bases and the J gene lost 9 bases, with 20 bases spanning the gap. CDR3 region: CASSLYQGSGSREQFF. The CDR3 bases are TGTGCCAGCAGCTTATATCAGGGATCTGGGTCTCGTGAGCAGTTCTTC.

The V call is TRBV24-1, the J call TRBJ1-5; 10 bases match TRBD1. V lost 12 bases to trimming and J lost 5 bases; unmatched junction nucleotides: 9. The CDR3 sequence is 14 residues long. Germline V gene lookup returns CDR1 KGHDR and CDR2 SFDVKD. The CDR3 protein is CAWCTGTGDQPQHF. CDR3 DNA sequence: TGTGCCTGGTGCACCGGGACAGGGGATCAGCCCCAGCATTTT.

The rearrangement joins TRBV7-9 to TRBJ2-7; 8 nucleotides align to TRBD1. Germline V gene sequence: CDR1 SEHNR, CDR2 FQNEAQ (reference sequence). There are 14 residues in the CDR3. The junction had 8 bases not matched to a gene; V was cut back by 3 bases and J by 7 bases. CDR3 in amino acids: CASSLVVTGVEQYF. The CDR3 nucleotides are TGTGCCAGCAGCTTGGTCGTGACAGGGGTGGAGCAGTACTTC.

The sample holds a few counts of this clonotype. The chain couples TRBV7-8 to TRBJ1-1; a weak D match, TRBD1 (5 bases). This CDR3 has 16 residues. The germline V gene encodes CDR1 SGHVS and CDR2 FQNEAQ. The V and J ends lost 1 base and 5 bases respectively, with 17 bases between them. This CDR3 is CASSLGRTVGGTEAFF. The CDR3 coding sequence is TGTGCCAGCAGCTTAGGTCGCACCGTGGGGGGGACTGAAGCTTTCTTT.

This clonotype was recorded at least ten times. This chain uses TRBV7-9 with TRBJ2-5, with 9 bases lining up with TRBD1. The J segment lost 4 bases and the V segment lost 4 bases, leaving 7 bases of the junction unmatched. The CDR3 runs to 15 residues. Germline loops: CDR1 SEHNR, CDR2 FQNEAQ (reference sequence). This CDR3 reads CASSYPTGGGETQYF. The CDR3 DNA reads TGTGCCAGCAGCTACCCAACAGGGGGCGGAGAGACCCAGTACTTC.

This clonotype was detected only a few times. V gene TRBV2 combines with J gene TRBJ1-5; possible D gene TRBD1, 6 bases. CDR3 length equals 15 residues. Deletions cut 6 bases from V and 7 bases from J, with 19 bases between. The germline gives CDR1 SNHLY, CDR2 FYNNEI. CDR3 bases: TGTGCCAGCAGCCCGGATTGGGGGCGCGGCCAGCCCCAGCATTTT. It is translated as CASSPDWGRGQPQHF.

The chain employs TRBV11-1 and TRBJ1-1; no reliable D call. The CDR3 runs 13 residues. Trimming cost V 6 bases and J 5 bases, with 13 bases left between them. CDR1 is SGHAT and CDR2 is FQDESV in the germline V gene (reference sequence). This chain's CDR3 is CASSRSEGTEAFF. CDR3 sequence (DNA): TGTGCCAGCAGTCGATCCGAGGGAACTGAAGCTTTCTTT.

The table lists this clonotype with a few counts. V usage is TRBV11-2 and J usage is TRBJ1-1; D is ambiguous. V was shortened by 3 bases and J by 0 bases, with 8 bases between the two germline ends. Germline values: CDR1 SGHAT, CDR2 FQNNGV. This CDR3 region has 14 residues. CDR3 loop: CASSFKGLNTEAFF. The DNA of the CDR3 is TGTGCCAGCAGCTTTAAGGGCCTGAACACTGAAGCTTTCTTT. The full variable domain, its missing parts supplied by reference TRBV11-2 and TRBJ1-1, is EAGVAQSPRYKIIEKRQSVAFWCNPISGHATLYWYQQILGQGPKLLIQFQNNGVVDDSQLPKDRFSAERLKGVDSTLKIQPAKLEDSAVYLCASSFKGLNTEAFFGQGTRLTVV.

The chain is built from TRBV20-1 and TRBJ2-7; D gene uncertain. V was trimmed by 3 bases and J by 2 bases, leaving 11 bases between them. CDR1 is DFQATT, CDR2 SNEGSKA, per germline (reference sequence). The CDR3 is 13 residues long. The CDR3 spells CSARASPPYEQYF. The DNA of the CDR3 is TGCAGTGCTAGGGCTAGTCCCCCCTACGAGCAGTACTTC.

The chain uses TRBV7-2 and TRBJ2-7; tentatively, D is TRBD1 or TRBD2 (6 bases each). Germline V gene lookup returns CDR1 SGHTA and CDR2 FQGNSA. This CDR3 spans 12 amino acids. V was shortened by 5 bases and J by 5 bases, with 10 bases between the two germline ends. CDR3 coding DNA: TGTGCCAGCAGCCCGCGGGACAACGAGCAGTACTTC. Its protein is CASSPRDNEQYF.

This clonotype was counted a few times. One end of the junction is discordant with germline, which a read error may explain. The chain has TRBV7-9 and TRBJ2-2; tentatively, D is TRBD2 (6 bases). The CDR3 contains 14 residues. CDR1 SEHNR and CDR2 FQNEAQ come from the germline V gene (reference sequence). Here the CDR3 reads CASSLSAGSGELFF. In DNA form, the CDR3 reads TGCGCCAGCAGCTTGTCTGCGGGGTCCGGGGAGCTGTTTTTT. Full variable domain (outside the CDR3, taken from reference TRBV7-9 and TRBJ2-2): DTGVSQNPRHKITKRGQNVTFRCDPISEHNRLYWYRQTLGQGPEFLTYFQNEAQLEKSRLLSDRFSAERPKGSFSTLEIQRTEQGDSAMYLCASSLSAGSGELFFGEGSRLTVL.

A word on this clonotype: A junction end diverges from the germline sequence, so it may reflect a read error. This chain joins TRBV25-1 and TRBJ1-1; D ambiguous. The CDR3 contains 15 residues. Germline values: CDR1 MGHDK, CDR2 SYGVNS. The CDR3 DNA reads TGTGCCAGCAGCTTAGGGCAGAACATGAACACTAAAGCTTTCTTT. This sequence encodes CASSLGQNMNTKAFF.

CDR3 protein: CSVSGPGANVLTF. The DNA of the CDR3 is TGCAGCGTCTCCGGACCTGGGGCCAACGTCCTGACTTTC. The chain employs TRBV29-1 and TRBJ2-6, with D uncertain. The germline V gene has CDR1 SQVTM and CDR2 ANQGSEA. V gave up 6 bases and J gave up 2 bases, with 8 bases separating them. The CDR3 has 13 residues.

This clonotype was counted ten times or more. The chain joins TRBV2 to TRBJ1-6, with D possibly matching TRBD1 (6 bases). Trimming took 5 bases from V and 13 from J, leaving 18 bases between them. The length of the CDR3 is 14 residues. Germline CDR1 and CDR2: SNHLY and FYNNEI. The CDR3 protein is CASSTGTNDRPLHF. The CDR3 nucleotides are TGTGCCAGCAGTACCGGGACAAACGATAGGCCCCTCCACTTT.

V gene TRBV10-3 combines with J gene TRBJ2-7; a possible D gene is TRBD1 (5 bases). CDR3 length: 14 residues. Trimming took 10 bases from V and 0 from J, leaving 16 bases between them. Germline lookup yields CDR1 ENHRY and CDR2 SYGVKD. CDR3 sequence (DNA): TGTGCCAGCAAAGGGGCGGACATCTCCTACGAGCAGTACTTC. It codes for CASKGADISYEQYF.